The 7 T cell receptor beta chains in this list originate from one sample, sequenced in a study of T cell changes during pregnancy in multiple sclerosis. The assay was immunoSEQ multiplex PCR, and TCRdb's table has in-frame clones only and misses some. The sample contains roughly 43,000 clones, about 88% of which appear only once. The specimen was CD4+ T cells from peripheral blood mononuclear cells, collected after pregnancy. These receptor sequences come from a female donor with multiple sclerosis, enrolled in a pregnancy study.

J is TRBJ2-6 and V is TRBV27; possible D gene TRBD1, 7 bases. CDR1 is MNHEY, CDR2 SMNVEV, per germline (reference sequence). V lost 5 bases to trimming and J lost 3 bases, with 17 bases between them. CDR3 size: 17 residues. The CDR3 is CASSAGQIELGANVLTF. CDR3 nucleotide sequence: TGTGCCAGCAGTGCGGGACAGATAGAGCTTGGGGCCAACGTCCTGACTTTC. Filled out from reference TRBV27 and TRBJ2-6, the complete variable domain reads EAQVTQNPRYLITVTGKKLTVTCSQNMNHEYMSWYRQDPGLGLRQIYYSMNVEVTDKGDVPEGYKVSRKEKRNFPLILESPSPNQTSLYFCASSAGQIELGANVLTFGAGSRLTVL.

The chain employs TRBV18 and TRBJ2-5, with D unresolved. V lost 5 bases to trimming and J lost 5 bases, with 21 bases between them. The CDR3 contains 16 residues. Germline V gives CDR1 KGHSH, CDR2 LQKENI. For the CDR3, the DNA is TGTGCCAGCTCAGCGTGGATTCGCAGCGATCCGGAGACCCAGTACTTC. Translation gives CASSAWIRSDPETQYF. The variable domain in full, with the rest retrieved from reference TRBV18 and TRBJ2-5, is NAGVMQNPRHLVRRRGQEARLRCSPMKGHSHVYWYRQLPEEGLKFMVYLQKENIIDESGMPKERFSAEFPKEGPSILRIQQVVRGDSAAYFCASSAWIRSDPETQYFGPGTRLLVL.

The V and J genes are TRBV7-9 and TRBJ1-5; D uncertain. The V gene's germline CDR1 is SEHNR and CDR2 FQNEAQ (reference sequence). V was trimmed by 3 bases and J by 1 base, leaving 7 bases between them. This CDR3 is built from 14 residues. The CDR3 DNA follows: TGTGCCAGCAGCTTTGGCCAAAGCAATCAGCCCCAGCATTTT. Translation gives CASSFGQSNQPQHF.

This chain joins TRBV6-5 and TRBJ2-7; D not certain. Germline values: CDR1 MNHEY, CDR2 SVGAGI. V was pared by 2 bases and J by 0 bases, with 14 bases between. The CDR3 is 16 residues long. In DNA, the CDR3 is TGTGCCAGCAGTTACGACTCAGCGAGGAGCTCCTACGAGCAGTACTTC. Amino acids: CASSYDSARSSYEQYF.

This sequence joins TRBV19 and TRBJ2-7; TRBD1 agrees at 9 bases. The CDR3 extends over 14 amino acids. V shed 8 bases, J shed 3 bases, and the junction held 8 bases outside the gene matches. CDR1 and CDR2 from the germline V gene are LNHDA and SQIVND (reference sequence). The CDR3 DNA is TGTGCCAGTGGTCCCGGGACAGGGATCTACGAGCAGTACTTC. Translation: CASGPGTGIYEQYF.

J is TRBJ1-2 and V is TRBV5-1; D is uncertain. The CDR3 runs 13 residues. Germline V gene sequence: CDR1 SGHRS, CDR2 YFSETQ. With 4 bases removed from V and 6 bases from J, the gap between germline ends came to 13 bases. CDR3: CASSPKDIHGYTF. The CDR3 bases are TGCGCCAGCAGCCCGAAAGACATACATGGCTACACCTTC.

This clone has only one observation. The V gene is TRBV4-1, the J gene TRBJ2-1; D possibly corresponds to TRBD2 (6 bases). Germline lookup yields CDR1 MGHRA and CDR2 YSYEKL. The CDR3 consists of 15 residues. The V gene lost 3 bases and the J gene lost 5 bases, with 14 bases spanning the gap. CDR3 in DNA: TGCGCCAGCAGCCAGGCGGGGCGGGTGAACAATGAGCAGTTCTTC. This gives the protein CASSQAGRVNNEQFF.